This TCR delta chain stems from a study of γδ T cells in repeated Plasmodium falciparum infection. In the study overall: Four controlled malaria infections with P. falciparum NF54 spanned about 640 days. Samples were taken at baseline, before some infections, and 21 days after each.

Gammadelta T cells were flow-sorted from PBMC into Vgamma9/Vdelta2+ and Vdelta2-negative populations for bulk analysis. TCRdb re-called clones from the multiplex PCR reads via CATT. The sample holds around 46,000 delta-chain clones; around 1.6% are singletons and the top ten take roughly 8.6%. Worth noting for this clone: Its antigen is unknown. TCRdb records a much larger clone's protein for this DNA, with a difference at residue 11 that likely arises from a read error; the protein given is the translation of the DNA.

The study's findings and limits: Malian donors came from one small rural village, predominantly one ethnic group. Malian children's Vdelta2-negative repertoires appeared more expanded and less diverse than Australians'.

Germline V gene lookup returns CDR1 GEAIGNYY and CDR2 EKD. V dropped 3 bases and J dropped 3; count of bases not matched to a gene: 9. The CDR3 contains 16 residues. The chain carries TRDV2 and TRDJ1; 10 nucleotides align to TRDD3. No J segment appears in TCRdb, so it was assigned here by matching the sequence to germline. Sample: gamma-delta T cells from blood. This clonotype was obtained from a pool of human donors (malaria-infected and uninfected, not separated). The chain's CDR3 is CACDSLLGDLADKLIF. CDR3 bases: TGTGCCTGTGACTCCCTACTGGGGGATCTCGCCGATAAACTCATCTTT.